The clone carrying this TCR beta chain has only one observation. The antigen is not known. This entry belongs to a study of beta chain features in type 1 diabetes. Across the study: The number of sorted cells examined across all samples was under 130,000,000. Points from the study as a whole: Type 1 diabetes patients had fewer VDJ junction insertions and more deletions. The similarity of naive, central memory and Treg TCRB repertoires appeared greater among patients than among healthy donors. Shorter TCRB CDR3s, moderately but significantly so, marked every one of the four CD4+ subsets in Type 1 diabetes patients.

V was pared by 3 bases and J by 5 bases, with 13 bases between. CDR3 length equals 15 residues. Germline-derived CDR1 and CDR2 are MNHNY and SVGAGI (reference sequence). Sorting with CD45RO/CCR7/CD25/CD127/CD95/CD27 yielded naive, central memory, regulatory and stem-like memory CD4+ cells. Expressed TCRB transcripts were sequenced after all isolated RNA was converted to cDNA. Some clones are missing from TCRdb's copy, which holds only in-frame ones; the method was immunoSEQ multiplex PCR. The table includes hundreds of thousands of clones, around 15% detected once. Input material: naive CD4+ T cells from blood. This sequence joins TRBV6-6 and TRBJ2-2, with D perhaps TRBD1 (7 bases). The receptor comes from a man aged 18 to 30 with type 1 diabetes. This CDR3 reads CASSYPSGGTGELFF. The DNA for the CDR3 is TGTGCCAGCAGTTATCCCTCAGGGGGGACCGGGGAGCTGTTTTTT.